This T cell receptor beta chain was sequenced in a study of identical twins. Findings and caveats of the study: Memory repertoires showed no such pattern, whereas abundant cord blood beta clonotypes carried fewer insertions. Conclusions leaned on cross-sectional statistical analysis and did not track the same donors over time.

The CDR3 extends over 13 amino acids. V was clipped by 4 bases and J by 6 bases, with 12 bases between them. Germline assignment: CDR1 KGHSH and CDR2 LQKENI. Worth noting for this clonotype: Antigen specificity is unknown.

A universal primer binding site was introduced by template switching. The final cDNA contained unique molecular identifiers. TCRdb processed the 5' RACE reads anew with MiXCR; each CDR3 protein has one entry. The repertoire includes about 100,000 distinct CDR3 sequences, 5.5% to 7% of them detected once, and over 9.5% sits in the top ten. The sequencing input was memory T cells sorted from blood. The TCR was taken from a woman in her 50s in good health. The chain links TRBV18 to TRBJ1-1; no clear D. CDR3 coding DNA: TGTGCCAGCTCACTCACCGTCAACGCTGAAGCTTTCTTT. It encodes CASSLTVNAEAFF.